The clone carrying this T cell receptor beta chain showed up many times. This record comes from a study of neurological immune-mediated disorders. 5'RACE with 10-nucleotide random UMIs produced the cDNA. TCRdb independently ran MiXCR on the 5' RACE reads; one entry per CDR3 protein. Of 20,000 to 30,000 distinct CDR3 sequences in the sample, roughly 7% are singletons; the top ten hold around 4.8%. The TCR sequence derives from a woman between 40 and 55 years old in good health. Sequencing was carried out using PBMCs.

The CDR3 loop reads CSATSWGRGTTDTQYF. In nucleotides, the CDR3 is TGCAGTGCTACCTCGTGGGGCAGGGGGACGACAGATACGCAGTATTTT. The rearrangement links TRBV20-1 to TRBJ2-3; TRBD1 matches at 7 bases. V trimming: 4 bases; J trimming: 3 bases; junction bases outside the gene matches: 13. The CDR3 sequence is 16 residues long. Germline CDR1 is DFQATT and CDR2 is SNEGSKA (reference sequence).